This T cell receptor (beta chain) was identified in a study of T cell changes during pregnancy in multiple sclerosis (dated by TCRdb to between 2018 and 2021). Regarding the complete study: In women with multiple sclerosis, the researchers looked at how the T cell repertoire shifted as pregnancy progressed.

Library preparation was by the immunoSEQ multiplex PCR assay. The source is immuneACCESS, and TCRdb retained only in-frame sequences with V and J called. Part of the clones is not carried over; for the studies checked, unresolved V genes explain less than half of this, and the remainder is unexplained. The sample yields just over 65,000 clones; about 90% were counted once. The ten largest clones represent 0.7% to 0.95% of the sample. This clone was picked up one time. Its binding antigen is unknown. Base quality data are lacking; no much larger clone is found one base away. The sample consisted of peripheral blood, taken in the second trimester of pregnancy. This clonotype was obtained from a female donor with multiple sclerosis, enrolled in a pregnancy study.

The encoded CDR3 is CASSYGGNYGYTF. The DNA sequence is TGTGCCAGCAGTTACGGCGGGAACTATGGCTACACCTTC. The V and J genes are TRBV6-6 and TRBJ1-2, with the D gene not confidently named. Reading from cysteine to phenylalanine, the CDR3 counts 13 amino acids. The CDR3 DNA has 39 bases and is translated from base 1. Trimming costs V 2 bases and J 2 bases, and their ends lie 6 bases apart. The CDR1 and CDR2 encoded by the germline V gene (reference sequence) are MNHNY and SVGAGI.